This entry lists 8 T cell receptor beta chains sequenced from one sample in a study of blood T cell repertoires in COVID-19. Data came from immunoSEQ multiplex PCR; TCRdb stores just in-frame clones and leaves some out. The sample yields about 220,000 clones, 82% seen once. Sequenced input: peripheral blood. The receptors derive from an elderly woman with acute or convalescent COVID-19.

The chain uses TRBV28 and TRBJ1-6, with D unresolved. CDR1 is MDHEN, CDR2 SYDVKM, per germline. The CDR3 extends over 11 amino acids. V was pared by 11 bases and J by 10 bases, with 12 bases between. CDR3 region: CAVGSNSPLHF. DNA of the CDR3: TGTGCCGTGGGGAGTAACTCACCCCTCCACTTT.

This clone was picked up one time. The chain links TRBV27 to TRBJ1-4, with TRBD1 identical over 8 bases. CDR1 is MNHEY, CDR2 SMNVEV, per germline (reference sequence). V lost 5 bases, J lost 4 bases, and 3 bases stayed unmatched. This CDR3 is 14 amino acids long. CDR3: CASSQGAGNEKLFF. CDR3 nucleotide sequence: TGTGCCAGCAGTCAGGGGGCAGGTAATGAAAAACTGTTTTTT.

The chain has TRBV3-1 (or the pseudogene TRBV3-2) and TRBJ1-4; a possible D gene is TRBD1 (5 bases). This CDR3 has 13 residues. V gave up 6 bases and J gave up 6 bases, with 11 bases separating them. CDR1 is LGHDT, CDR2 YNNKEL, per germline (reference sequence). In DNA form, the CDR3 reads TGTGCCAGCAGACAGGTTAACGATGAAAAACTGTTTTTT. It specifies CASRQVNDEKLFF.

The CDR3 bases are TGCGCCAGCAGCTTGTTTGTGGGCAGCAGCACTGAAGCTTTCTTT. This translates into CASSLFVGSSTEAFF. This sequence joins TRBV5-1 and TRBJ1-1; unclear D gene. From germline, CDR1 is SGHRS and CDR2 YFSETQ. This CDR3 region has 15 residues. The ends were cut back, 1 base at V and 4 bases at J, with 14 bases in the middle.

A few counts support this clone. The CDR3 DNA reads as TGTGCCAGTAGTATAGATCACCAGGGAAGGAATGGCTACACCTTC. It encodes CASSIDHQGRNGYTF. J is TRBJ1-2 and V is TRBV19; D is possibly TRBD1 (5 bases). This CDR3 comprises 15 residues. In germline, CDR1 is LNHDA, CDR2 SQIVND (reference sequence). V shed 0 bases and J shed 6 bases, with 14 bases lying between them.

V is TRBV19 and J is TRBJ1-2, with a possible D match to TRBD1 (6 bases). Trimming took 5 bases from V and 8 from J, leaving 15 bases between them. Germline V gives CDR1 LNHDA, CDR2 SQIVND (reference sequence). This CDR3 has 13 residues. CDR3 nucleotide sequence: TGTGCCAGTAGTCCCACAGGGTCAGGGGGCTACACCTTC. This gives the protein CASSPTGSGGYTF.

V is TRBV7-2 and J is TRBJ1-5; 8 bases are a match to TRBD1. CDR3 length equals 17 residues. Germline values: CDR1 SGHTA, CDR2 FQGNSA. With V trimmed by 8 bases and J by 2 bases, 14 bases remained unmatched. The CDR3 protein is CASSLNTGGLGNQPQHF. CDR3 coding DNA: TGTGCCAGCTCATTGAATACAGGGGGACTGGGCAATCAGCCCCAGCATTTT.

This clone came up a few times. The chain combines TRBV28 with TRBJ2-7; TRBD2 is a possible D gene (6 bases). Germline V CDR1 and CDR2: MDHEN, SYDVKM. Trimming stripped 6 bases from V and 1 base from J, with 16 bases between. The CDR3 is 15 amino acids. CDR3 amino acids: CASSPPRDSSYEQYF. CDR3 nucleotide sequence: TGTGCCAGCAGCCCCCCCCGGGACTCTTCCTACGAGCAGTACTTC. Supplemented by reference TRBV28 and TRBJ2-7, the full variable domain reads DVKVTQSSRYLVKRTGEKVFLECVQDMDHENMFWYRQDPGLGLRLIYFSYDVKMKEKGDIPEGYSVSREKKERFSLILESASTNQTSMYLCASSPPRDSSYEQYFGPGTRLTVT.